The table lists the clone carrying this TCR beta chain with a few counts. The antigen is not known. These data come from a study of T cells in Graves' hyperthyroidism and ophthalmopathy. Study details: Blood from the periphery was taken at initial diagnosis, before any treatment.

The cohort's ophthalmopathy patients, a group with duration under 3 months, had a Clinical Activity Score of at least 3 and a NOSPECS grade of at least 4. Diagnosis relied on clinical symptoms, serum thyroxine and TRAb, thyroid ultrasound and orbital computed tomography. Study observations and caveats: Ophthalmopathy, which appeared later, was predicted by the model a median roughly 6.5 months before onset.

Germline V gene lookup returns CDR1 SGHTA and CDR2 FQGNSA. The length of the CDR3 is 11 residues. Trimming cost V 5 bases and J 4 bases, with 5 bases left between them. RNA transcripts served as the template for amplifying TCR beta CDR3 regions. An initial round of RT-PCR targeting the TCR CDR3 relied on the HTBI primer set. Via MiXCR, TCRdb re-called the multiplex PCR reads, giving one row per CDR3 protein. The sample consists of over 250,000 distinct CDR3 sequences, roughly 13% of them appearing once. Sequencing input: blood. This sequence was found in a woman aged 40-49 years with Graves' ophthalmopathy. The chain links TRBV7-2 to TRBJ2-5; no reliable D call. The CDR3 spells CASSVVETQYF. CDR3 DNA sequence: TGTGCCAGCAGCGTGGTAGAGACCCAGTACTTC.